A selection of T cell receptor beta chains follows, all from one sample in a study of breast tumors, draining lymph nodes, adjacent tissues. From the multiplex PCR reads, TCRdb called clonotypes with MiXCR, one entry per CDR3 protein. The top ten clones hold roughly 1.3% of a sample with about 230,000 distinct CDR3 sequences, about 30% of them seen once. Sequenced input: axillary lymph node tissue. The receptors here all came from a female donor with breast cancer. Some clones in this sample may be carry-over from other donors' samples. The CDR3 runs from the conserved cysteine through the conserved F or W. Fields, in order: clone size, J gene, V gene, CDR3 protein. Where a row states a size, it is once, few, many or the class of an expanded clone; other rows omit it.

>many|TRBJ2-3|TRBV5-6
CASSLGLVGADTQYF
>many|TRBJ1-2|TRBV6-1
CASSPTRGRSNYGYTF
>few|TRBJ2-1|TRBV6-5
CASRPDRGNYNEQFF
>.|TRBJ1-5|TRBV19
CATFGQGRNQPQHF
>many|TRBJ1-2|TRBV5-1
CASSATAGGYTF
>many|TRBJ2-1|TRBV2
CASSSPLNEQFF
>.|TRBJ2-1|TRBV6-6
CASNSGRVIYSERFF
>.|TRBJ1-6|TRBV13
CASSLVGGANSPLHF
>many|TRBJ2-5|TRBV9
CASSVIAGGETQSF
>many|TRBJ1-4|TRBV18
CASSRQGLEKLFF
>.|TRBJ1-2|TRBV29-1
CSLNRASNHGYTF
>.|TRBJ2-3|TRBV29-1
CSSEATLAGVSTDTQYF
>many|TRBJ2-7|TRBV20-1
CSARGPRGNHEQYF
>many|TRBJ2-5|TRBV6-4
CASSEGSFGGTQYF
>.|TRBJ2-2|TRBV12-5
CASGTDRRTGELFF